One and the same sample provided the 29 T cell receptor beta chains below, sequenced in a study of blood T cell repertoires in COVID-19. TCRdb's copy holds only in-frame clones and misses some; the assay was immunoSEQ multiplex PCR. The data hold tens of thousands of clones, with about 86% observed a single time. Material: peripheral blood. The receptor set was obtained from a woman aged 80 or older in a cohort sampled during active or convalescent COVID-19.

This clone has just one count. The chain links TRBV24-1 to TRBJ1-5; weak D call: TRBD1 (6 bases). The V end was cut by 7 bases, the J end by 7 bases, with 16 bases between. The V gene's germline CDR1 is KGHDR and CDR2 SFDVKD. This CDR3 is built from 14 residues. This chain's CDR3 is CATSDTQGRQPQHF. CDR3 DNA: TGTGCCACCAGCGACACACAGGGACGGCAGCCCCAGCATTTT.

The rearrangement uses TRBV6-5 and TRBJ1-2; the match to TRBD1 covers 9 bases. Germline loops: CDR1 MNHEY, CDR2 SVGAGI. With V trimmed by 4 bases and J by 3 bases, 9 bases remained unmatched. The CDR3 is made up of 16 amino acids. In nucleotides, the CDR3 is TGTGCCAGCAGTTCACTCCAGGGACAGGGTCACTATGGCTACACCTTC. Amino acids: CASSSLQGQGHYGYTF.

V is TRBV5-1 and J is TRBJ2-2, with 7 bases that match TRBD1. CDR1 and CDR2 (germline): SGHRS, YFSETQ. The CDR3 sequence is 14 residues long. The V segment lost 1 base and the J segment 3 bases; nucleotides outside the gene matches: 0. The CDR3 DNA sequence: TGCGCCAGCAGCTTGACAGGGGACACCGGGGAGCTGTTTTTT. Protein: CASSLTGDTGELFF.

The gene calls are TRBV7-2 and TRBJ1-4; a possible D gene is TRBD1 (5 bases). Germline CDR1 is SGHTA and CDR2 is FQGNSA. Trimming pared 5 bases from V and 5 bases from J, leaving 9 bases between. The CDR3 is made up of 13 amino acids. The CDR3 is CASSPRGNEKLFF. The CDR3 DNA follows: TGTGCCAGCAGCCCACGGGGGAATGAAAAACTGTTTTTT.

The chain couples TRBV5-4 to TRBJ1-2; D perhaps matches TRBD1 (5 bases). The CDR3 is made up of 11 amino acids. From germline, CDR1 is SGHNT and CDR2 YYREEE (reference sequence). V lost 10 bases to trimming and J lost 3 bases, with 10 bases between them. The chain's CDR3 is CAVREDYGYTF. In DNA form, the CDR3 reads TGTGCCGTCAGGGAGGACTATGGCTACACCTTC.

This chain uses TRBV3-1 (or the pseudogene TRBV3-2) with TRBJ2-5; D not resolved. Germline CDR1 reads LGHDT; CDR2 reads YNNKEL (reference sequence). The CDR3 runs to 13 residues. Between the trimmed V and J ends, which lost 1 base and 5 bases, there was a span of 8 bases. The CDR3 sequence is CASSQGRRETQYF. The CDR3 DNA is TGTGCCAGCAGCCAAGGCCGCCGGGAGACCCAGTACTTC.

The genes are TRBV4-2 and TRBJ1-2; a possible D gene is TRBD1 (6 bases). The V gene lost 4 bases and the J gene lost 8 bases, with 14 bases spanning the gap. CDR3 size: 13 residues. Germline assignment: CDR1 LGHNA and CDR2 YNFKEQ. The CDR3 DNA reads TGTGCCAGCAGCCTAACCCAGGGGTTAGGCTACACCTTC. It translates to CASSLTQGLGYTF.

J is TRBJ1-2 and V is TRBV18, with 9 bases matching TRBD1. Germline V gene data show CDR1 as KGHSH and CDR2 as LQKENI. The CDR3 covers 12 residues. Trimming at V came to 6 bases and at J to 12 bases, leaving 8 bases not matched to a gene. CDR3 nucleotides: TGTGCCAGCTCTAGGGACAGGGAGTTCAACACCTTC. It translates to CASSRDREFNTF.

This clone was counted between two and nine times. The chain recombines TRBV24-1 with TRBJ2-5; TRBD2 matches 10 bases. This CDR3 spans 15 amino acids. Germline V gene sequence: CDR1 KGHDR, CDR2 SFDVKD. The ends lost 9 bases at V and 5 bases at J; junction bases unmatched: 11. The CDR3 coding sequence is TGTGCCACCCAGGAAAGCGGGAGGGGCTCCGAGACCCAGTACTTC. Translation gives CATQESGRGSETQYF.

V usage is TRBV6-6 and J usage is TRBJ1-6; TRBD1 is a possible D gene (5 bases). Germline V lookup: CDR1 MNHNY, CDR2 SVGAGI (reference sequence). CDR3 length: 13 residues. V lost 6 bases, J lost 4 bases, and 7 bases lay in between. The CDR3 coding sequence is TGTGCCAGCAGGGGGGGATATAATTCACCCCTCCACTTT. Protein: CASRGGYNSPLHF.

This clone was counted a single time. The identical CDR3 is also encoded by other nucleotide sequences in the sample. The rearrangement joins TRBV9 to TRBJ1-5; unclear D gene. Germline lookup yields CDR1 SGDLS and CDR2 YYNGEE. Trimming left V 0 bases short and J 3 bases short, with 7 bases between. The CDR3 runs to 14 residues. The CDR3 DNA sequence: TGTGCCAGCAGCGTAGGTCAGATCAATCAGCCCCAGCATTTT. Residues: CASSVGQINQPQHF.

The J gene is TRBJ2-3, the V gene TRBV30; the match to TRBD2 covers 8 bases. Germline CDR1 GTSNPN, CDR2 SVGIG (reference sequence). With V trimmed by 0 bases and J by 5 bases, 4 bases remained unmatched. The CDR3 contains 14 residues. The CDR3: CAWSVGSGRDTQYF. In DNA, the CDR3 is TGTGCCTGGAGTGTCGGGAGCGGGAGAGATACGCAGTATTTT.

This clone was seen a handful of times. The genes are TRBV6-1 and TRBJ1-3, with TRBD1 as a possible D gene (5 bases). The CDR3 contains 17 residues. V was trimmed by 0 bases and J by 4 bases, leaving 16 bases between them. Germline CDR1 reads MNHNS; CDR2 reads SASEGT. The CDR3 DNA reads TGTGCCAGCAGTGAAGCGGCAGGGCGGCATTTCGGAAACACCATATATTTT. It translates to CASSEAAGRHFGNTIYF.

This chain uses TRBV19 with TRBJ1-2, with 7 nucleotides matching TRBD1. Germline V lookup: CDR1 LNHDA, CDR2 SQIVND (reference sequence). CDR3 size: 13 residues. Trimming took 4 bases from V and 4 from J; bases not matched to a gene: 3. CDR3 DNA sequence: TGTGCCAGTAGTAACCCAGGGGGCTATGGCTACACCTTC. Translating gives CASSNPGGYGYTF.

The chain carries TRBV6-5 and TRBJ2-3; D unresolved. The V gene's germline CDR1 is MNHEY and CDR2 SVGAGI. Between the trimmed V and J ends, which lost 2 bases and 6 bases, there was a span of 12 bases. CDR3 length: 14 amino acids. As DNA, the CDR3 is TGTGCCAGCAGTTACGGGCCCTCCGTCGATACGCAGTATTTT. It codes for CASSYGPSVDTQYF.

The chain combines TRBV5-6 with TRBJ2-1, with unresolved D. The length of the CDR3 is 14 residues. With 1 base removed from V and 3 bases from J, the gap between germline ends came to 8 bases. Per germline, CDR1 SGHDT and CDR2 YYEEEE. For the CDR3, the DNA is TGTGCCAGCAGCTTGTATCTTAACTACAATGAGCAGTTCTTC. Residues: CASSLYLNYNEQFF. The full variable domain, its missing parts supplied by reference TRBV5-6 and TRBJ2-1, is DAGVTQSPTHLIKTRGQQVTLRCSPKSGHDTVSWYQQALGQGPQFIFQYYEEEERQRGNFPDRFSGHQFPNYSSELNVNALLLGDSALYLCASSLYLNYNEQFFGPGTRLTVL.

The J gene is TRBJ2-3, the V gene TRBV25-1; no definite D call. V lost 2 bases and J 0 bases, leaving 6 bases between the germline ends. Germline V CDR1 and CDR2: MGHDK, SYGVNS. CDR3 length: 14 residues. The CDR3 DNA reads as TGTGCCAGCAGTGAACTGGCTAGCACAGATACGCAGTATTTT. As protein: CASSELASTDTQYF.

The rearrangement links TRBV20-1 to TRBJ1-2; 7 bases agree with TRBD1. Trimming took 3 bases from V and 3 from J; bases not matched to a gene: 7. Germline CDR1 reads DFQATT; CDR2 reads SNEGSKA (reference sequence). The CDR3 is 14 residues long. CDR3 coding DNA: TGCAGTGCTAGTCAGGGGGGCGCCGACTATGGCTACACCTTC. This translates into CSASQGGADYGYTF.

V is TRBV3-1 (or the pseudogene TRBV3-2) and J is TRBJ1-1; D remains unclear. Germline V CDR1 and CDR2: LGHDT, YNNKEL (reference sequence). V dropped 7 bases and J dropped 1 base, with 7 bases sitting between them. There are 12 residues in the CDR3. The CDR3 DNA reads TGTGCCAGCAACCTCGGGAACACTGAAGCTTTCTTT. Translation gives CASNLGNTEAFF.

The chain employs TRBV18 and TRBJ2-2; tentative D call: TRBD1 (6 bases). Germline V CDR1 and CDR2: KGHSH, LQKENI. V was clipped by 6 bases and J by 5 bases, with 10 bases between them. CDR3 length equals 13 residues. DNA of the CDR3: TGTGCCAGCTCCCCCGGACAGACCGGGGAGCTGTTTTTT. It encodes CASSPGQTGELFF. Together with reference TRBV18 and TRBJ2-2, the CDR3 gives the full variable domain: NAGVMQNPRHLVRRRGQEARLRCSPMKGHSHVYWYRQLPEEGLKFMVYLQKENIIDESGMPKERFSAEFPKEGPSILRIQQVVRGDSAAYFCASSPGQTGELFFGEGSRLTVL.

The V and J genes are TRBV7-8 and TRBJ2-7, with 11 bases aligning to TRBD2. CDR3 size: 17 residues. After removal of 5 bases from V and 0 bases from J, the junction contained 9 bases not matched to a gene. Germline assignment: CDR1 SGHVS and CDR2 FQNEAQ. The DNA for the CDR3 is TGTGCCAGCAGCCCCGGGGGACTAGCGGAGAGCTCCTACGAGCAGTACGTC. Its protein product is CASSPGGLAESSYEQYV.

This chain uses TRBV7-3 with TRBJ1-1; D might be TRBD1 (5 bases). CDR3 length: 13 residues. CDR1 is SGHTA, CDR2 FQGTGA, per germline. V lost 5 bases and J 3 bases, leaving 10 bases between the germline ends. The CDR3 region has the DNA TGTGCCAGCAGCGGGAACAGGTACACTGAAGCTTTCTTT. Translating it yields CASSGNRYTEAFF.

The chain recombines TRBV6-5 with TRBJ1-1, with a weak D call TRBD1 (5 bases). The CDR3 totals 14 residues. Trimming stripped 4 bases from V and 2 bases from J, with 11 bases between. Looked up from germline, CDR1 is MNHEY and CDR2 is SVGAGI. In DNA, the CDR3 is TGTGCCAGCAGTTTAAGGGGCGTCAACACTGAAGCTTTCTTT. Amino acids: CASSLRGVNTEAFF.

V gene TRBV28 combines with J gene TRBJ2-2; TRBD2 agrees at 7 bases. The germline V gene has CDR1 MDHEN and CDR2 SYDVKM. The CDR3 spans 16 residues. V lost 2 bases to trimming and J lost 3 bases; unmatched junction nucleotides: 6. CDR3 sequence (DNA): TGTGCCAGCAGTTTAGGGGCGGGAGTTCACACCGGGGAGCTGTTTTTT. Its protein is CASSLGAGVHTGELFF.

The CDR3 sequence is CASSLTGTSGRETQYF. The CDR3 region has the DNA TGTGCCAGCAGCCTGACCGGGACTAGCGGGAGAGAGACCCAGTACTTC. The chain is built from TRBV11-2 and TRBJ2-5; 14 nucleotides agree with TRBD2. Unmatched junction bases numbered 6, after V lost 5 bases and J lost 4 bases. From germline, CDR1 is SGHAT and CDR2 FQNNGV. This CDR3 has 16 amino acids. Filled out from reference TRBV11-2 and TRBJ2-5, the complete variable domain reads EAGVAQSPRYKIIEKRQSVAFWCNPISGHATLYWYQQILGQGPKLLIQFQNNGVVDDSQLPKDRFSAERLKGVDSTLKIQPAKLEDSAVYLCASSLTGTSGRETQYFGPGTRLLVL.

The chain couples TRBV24-1 to TRBJ1-1; 9 nucleotides line up with TRBD1. The CDR3 consists of 16 residues. Losses at the gene ends were 5 bases for V and 1 base for J; bases not matched to a gene: 7. Germline V gene data show CDR1 as KGHDR and CDR2 as SFDVKD. The CDR3: CATSGGPGQGNTEAFF. In DNA form, the CDR3 reads TGTGCCACCAGTGGGGGTCCGGGACAGGGGAACACTGAAGCTTTCTTT.

The V call is TRBV12-3 or TRBV12-4, the J call TRBJ2-7; D is ambiguous. V was cut by 5 bases and J by 5 bases, with 13 bases left in between. The CDR3 has 13 amino acids. CDR3 nucleotides: TGTGCCAGCAGTCTTTCCTTCTTCCACGAGCAGTACGTC. It codes for CASSLSFFHEQYV.

This rearrangement joins TRBV5-4 to TRBJ1-2; perhaps TRBD1 as D (6 bases). The CDR3 covers 14 residues. V gave up 4 bases and J gave up 4 bases, with 14 bases separating them. Looked up from germline, CDR1 is SGHNT and CDR2 is YYREEE (reference sequence). Here the CDR3 reads CASSPEGVGYGYTF. DNA for the CDR3: TGTGCCAGCAGCCCCGAGGGGGTTGGCTATGGCTACACCTTC.

Notes on this clone: An end of the junction differs from the germline gene, which may be a read error. The chain joins TRBV10-3 to TRBJ1-4; TRBD1 agrees at 8 bases. CDR3 length: 14 amino acids. The germline gives CDR1 ENHRY, CDR2 SYGVKD. CDR3 coding DNA: TGTGCCATCAGTGAAGACAGGGGAGTCGAAAATCTGTTTTTT. It specifies CAISEDRGVENLFF.